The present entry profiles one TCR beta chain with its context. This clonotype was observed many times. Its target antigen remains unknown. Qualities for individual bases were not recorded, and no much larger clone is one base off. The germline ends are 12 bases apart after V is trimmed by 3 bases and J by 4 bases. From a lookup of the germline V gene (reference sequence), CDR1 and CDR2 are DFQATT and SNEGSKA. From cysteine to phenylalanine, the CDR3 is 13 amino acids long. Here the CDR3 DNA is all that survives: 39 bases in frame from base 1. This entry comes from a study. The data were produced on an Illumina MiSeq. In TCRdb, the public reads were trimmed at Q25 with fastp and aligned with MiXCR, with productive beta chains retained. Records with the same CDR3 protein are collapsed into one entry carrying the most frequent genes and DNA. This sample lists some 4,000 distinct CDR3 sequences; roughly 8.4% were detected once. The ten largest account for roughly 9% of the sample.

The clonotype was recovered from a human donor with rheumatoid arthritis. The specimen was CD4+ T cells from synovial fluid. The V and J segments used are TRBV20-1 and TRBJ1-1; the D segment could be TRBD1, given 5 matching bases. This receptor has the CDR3 CSASWGVGTEAFF. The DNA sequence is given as TGCAGTGCTAGTTGGGGCGTAGGCACTGAAGCTTTCTTT.